This TCR beta chain was sequenced in a study of blood T cell repertoires in COVID-19. Background on the study: PBMCs, B-cell-depleted T cells, or T cells were the source of the cDNA or gDNA that made up the material.

Sequencing used immunoSEQ multiplex PCR; TCRdb keeps in-frame clones, though not all of them. The sample includes 160,000 or so clones, approximately 90% of them seen just once. Germline V lookup: CDR1 GTSNPN, CDR2 SVGIG (reference sequence). CDR3 length equals 14 residues. Between the trimmed V and J ends, which lost 2 bases and 0 bases, there was a span of 7 bases. The chain recombines TRBV30 with TRBJ2-2; D gene ambiguous. Sample: peripheral blood. This TCR derives from a woman between 45 and 65 years old with acute or convalescent COVID-19. CDR3 bases: TGTGCCTGGAGTCGTTTCGCGAACACCGGGGAGCTGTTTTTT. This encodes CAWSRFANTGELFF.